The entry below gives a single T cell receptor beta chain sequence along with its context. Its antigen is undetermined. The sample is drawn from a study of radiotherapy plus CTLA-4 blockade in lung cancer. V was shortened by 7 bases and J by 2 bases, with 11 bases between the two germline ends. The CDR3 extends over 13 amino acids. Per the germline V gene, CDR1 is SGHVS and CDR2 is FNYEAQ. The study, taken as a whole, reports: Increased serum interferon-beta after radiation also reportedly predicted response strongly.

TCRdb's table, derived via immunoSEQ multiplex PCR, lists solely in-frame clones and lacks some. The table lists around 120,000 clones, about four fifths of them singletons, with 4.5% to 6.5% in the top ten. The V and J genes are TRBV7-6 and TRBJ1-1, with D maybe TRBD1 (5 bases). This specimen consisted of peripheral blood, obtained from a patient treated with radiotherapy plus ipilimumab. The clonotype was recovered from a human donor with non-small cell lung cancer who had a partial response to radiotherapy plus ipilimumab. CDR3 DNA: TGTGCCAGCAAGAAGGACACAAACACTGAAGCTTTCTTT. Translated: CASKKDTNTEAFF.